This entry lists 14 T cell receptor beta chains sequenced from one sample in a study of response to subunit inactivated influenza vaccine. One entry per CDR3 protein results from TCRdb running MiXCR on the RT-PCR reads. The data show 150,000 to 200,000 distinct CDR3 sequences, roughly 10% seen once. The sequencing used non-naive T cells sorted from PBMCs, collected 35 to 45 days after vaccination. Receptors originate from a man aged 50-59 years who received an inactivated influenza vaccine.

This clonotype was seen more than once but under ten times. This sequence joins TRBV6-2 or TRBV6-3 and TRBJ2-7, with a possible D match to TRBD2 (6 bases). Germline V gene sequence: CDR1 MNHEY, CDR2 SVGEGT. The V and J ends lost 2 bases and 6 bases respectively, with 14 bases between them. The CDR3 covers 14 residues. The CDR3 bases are TGTGCCAGCAGTTACGCGGGAACGCCGGGCGAGCAGTACTTC. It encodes CASSYAGTPGEQYF.

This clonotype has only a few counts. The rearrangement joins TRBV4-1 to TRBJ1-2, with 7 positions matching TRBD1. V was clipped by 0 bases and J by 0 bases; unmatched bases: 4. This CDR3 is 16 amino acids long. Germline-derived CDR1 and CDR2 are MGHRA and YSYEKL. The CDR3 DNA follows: TGCGCCAGCAGCCAAGAACCGGGACAGACTAACTATGGCTACACCTTC. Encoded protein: CASSQEPGQTNYGYTF.

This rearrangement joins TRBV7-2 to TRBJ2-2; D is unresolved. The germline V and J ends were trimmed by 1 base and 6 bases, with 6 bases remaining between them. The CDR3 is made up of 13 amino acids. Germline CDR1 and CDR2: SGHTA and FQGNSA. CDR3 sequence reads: CASSLGWAGELFF. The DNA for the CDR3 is TGTGCCAGCAGCTTAGGGTGGGCCGGGGAGCTGTTTTTT.

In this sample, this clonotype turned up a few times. The CDR3 is CASSFGGANTEAFF. The CDR3 DNA reads TGTGCCAGCAGTTTTGGGGGGGCTAACACTGAAGCTTTCTTT. The chain couples TRBV27 to TRBJ1-1; a possible D gene is TRBD1 (6 bases). The CDR3 is 14 residues long. CDR1 MNHEY and CDR2 SMNVEV come from the germline V gene (reference sequence). The ends were cut back, 3 bases at V and 2 bases at J, with 10 bases in the middle.

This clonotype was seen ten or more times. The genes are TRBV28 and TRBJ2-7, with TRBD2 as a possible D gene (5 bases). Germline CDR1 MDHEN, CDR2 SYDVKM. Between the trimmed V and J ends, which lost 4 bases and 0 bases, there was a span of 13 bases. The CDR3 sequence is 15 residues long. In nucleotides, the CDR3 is TGTGCCAGCAGTTCCGCTGAGAGCGGCTCCTACGAGCAGTACTTC. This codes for CASSSAESGSYEQYF.

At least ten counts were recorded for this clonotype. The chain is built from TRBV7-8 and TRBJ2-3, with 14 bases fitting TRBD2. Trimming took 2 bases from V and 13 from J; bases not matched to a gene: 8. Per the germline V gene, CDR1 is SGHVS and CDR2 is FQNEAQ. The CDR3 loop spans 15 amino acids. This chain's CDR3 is CASSLSRLAGGPEYF. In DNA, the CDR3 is TGTGCCAGCAGCTTATCCCGACTAGCGGGAGGGCCGGAGTATTTT.

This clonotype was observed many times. DNA for the CDR3: TGTGCCAGCAGCTTACTAGAGTTTGGCACAGATACGCAGTATTTT. This sequence encodes CASSLLEFGTDTQYF. The chain employs TRBV13 and TRBJ2-3; D ambiguous. CDR3 length equals 15 residues. The ends were cut back, 2 bases at V and 1 base at J, with 10 bases in the middle. Germline V CDR1 and CDR2: PRHDT, FYEKMQ (reference sequence).

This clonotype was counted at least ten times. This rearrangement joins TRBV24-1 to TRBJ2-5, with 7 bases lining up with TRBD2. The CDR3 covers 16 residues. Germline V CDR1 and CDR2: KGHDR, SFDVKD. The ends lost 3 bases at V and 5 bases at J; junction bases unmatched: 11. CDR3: CATSDPLTSNGETQYF. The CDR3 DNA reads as TGTGCCACCAGTGATCCGTTGACTAGCAATGGGGAGACCCAGTACTTC.

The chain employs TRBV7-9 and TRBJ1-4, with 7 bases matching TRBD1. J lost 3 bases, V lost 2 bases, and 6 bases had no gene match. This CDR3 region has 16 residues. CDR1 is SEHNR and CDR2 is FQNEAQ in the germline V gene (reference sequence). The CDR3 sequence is CASSLRQGDPNEKLFF. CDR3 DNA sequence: TGTGCCAGCAGCTTAAGACAGGGCGATCCTAATGAAAAACTGTTTTTT.

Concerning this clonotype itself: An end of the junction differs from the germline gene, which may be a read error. The CDR3 nucleotides are TGTGCCAGCAGCCAAGTCCGGGGGGGCCTTGAGAATGAGCAGTCCTTC. This sequence encodes CASSQVRGGLENEQSF. J is TRBJ2-1 and V is TRBV3-1, with 8 bases lining up with TRBD2. CDR1 and CDR2 from the germline V gene are LGHDT and YNNKEL (reference sequence). The length of the CDR3 is 16 residues.

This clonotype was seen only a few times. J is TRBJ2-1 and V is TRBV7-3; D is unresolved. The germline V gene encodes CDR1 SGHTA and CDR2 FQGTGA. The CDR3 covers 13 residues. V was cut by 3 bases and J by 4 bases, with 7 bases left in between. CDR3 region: CASSLYLYNEQFF. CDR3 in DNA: TGTGCCAGCAGCTTGTACCTTTACAATGAGCAGTTCTTC.

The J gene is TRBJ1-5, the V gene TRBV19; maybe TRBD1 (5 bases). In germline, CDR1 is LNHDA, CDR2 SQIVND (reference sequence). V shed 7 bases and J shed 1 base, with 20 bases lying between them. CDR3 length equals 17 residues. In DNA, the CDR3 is TGTGCCAGTAATGCCGCGAGGGGAAGCTTCAGCAATCAGCCCCAGCATTTT. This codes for CASNAARGSFSNQPQHF.

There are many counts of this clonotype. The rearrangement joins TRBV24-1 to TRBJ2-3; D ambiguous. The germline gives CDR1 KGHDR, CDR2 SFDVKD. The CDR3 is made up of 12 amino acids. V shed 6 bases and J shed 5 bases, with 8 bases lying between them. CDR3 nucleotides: TGTGCCACCAGTACCCTCGGAGATACGCAGTATTTT. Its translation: CATSTLGDTQYF.

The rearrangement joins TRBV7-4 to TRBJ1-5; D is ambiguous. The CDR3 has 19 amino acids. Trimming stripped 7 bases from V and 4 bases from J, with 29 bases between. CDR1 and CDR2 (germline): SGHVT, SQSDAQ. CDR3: CASNAPSRKRVSLNQPQHF. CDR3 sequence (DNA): TGTGCCAGCAACGCCCCCTCGCGGAAAAGGGTATCTTTAAATCAGCCCCAGCATTTT.